This TCR beta chain was recorded in a study of cytomegalovirus exposure and HLA in healthy donors. The CDR3 totals 14 residues. Per the germline V gene, CDR1 is SGHRS and CDR2 is YFSETQ. Trimming removed 4 bases from V and 8 bases from J, with 16 bases in between. The table came from immunoSEQ multiplex PCR; TCRdb's copy has only in-frame clones and leaves some out. The sample records about 120,000 clones, roughly 95% being singletons. This sequence was found in a man aged 18-30 years in good health and CMV-seronegative. Sequenced input: PBMCs. The V gene is TRBV5-1, the J gene TRBJ2-1, with D possibly matching TRBD1 (5 bases). The CDR3 nucleotides read TGCGCCAGCAGCATTTTAGGGGTAGGGGATGAGCAGTTCTTC. Protein sequence: CASSILGVGDEQFF.